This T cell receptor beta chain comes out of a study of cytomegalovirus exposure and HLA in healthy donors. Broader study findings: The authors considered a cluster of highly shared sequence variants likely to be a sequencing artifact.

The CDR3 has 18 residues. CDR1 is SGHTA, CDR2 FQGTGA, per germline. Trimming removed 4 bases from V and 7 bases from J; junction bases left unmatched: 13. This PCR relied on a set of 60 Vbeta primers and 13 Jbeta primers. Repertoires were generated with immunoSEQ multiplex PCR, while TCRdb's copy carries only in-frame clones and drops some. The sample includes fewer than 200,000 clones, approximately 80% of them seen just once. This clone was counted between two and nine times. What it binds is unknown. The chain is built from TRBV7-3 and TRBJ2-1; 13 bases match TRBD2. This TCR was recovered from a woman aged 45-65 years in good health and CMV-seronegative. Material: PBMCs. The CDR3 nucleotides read TGTGCCAGCAGCTCCCTTTCAACGGGACTAGCGGGAACGAATGAGCAGTTCTTC. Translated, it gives CASSSLSTGLAGTNEQFF.